Listed here is a single T cell receptor (beta chain). V was pared by 1 base and J by 7 bases, with 14 bases between. Germline loops: CDR1 SGHDN, CDR2 FVKESK. The CDR3 spans 16 residues. Nobody among the patients had been given any treatment before thyroid surgery. TCRdb used MiXCR to call clones anew from the PCR reads. Among around 26,000 clones listed, less than 15% were seen once. The data belong to a study of metastatic and nonmetastatic thyroid tumors. Material: blood. The sequence came from a female donor with papillary thyroid cancer or a benign thyroid nodule (not recorded which). Some clones in this sample may be carry-over from other donors' samples. The chain has TRBV14 and TRBJ1-6; D is uncertain. The CDR3, as DNA: TGTGCCAGCAGCCAAGGCCTCCGGGGATGGAATTCACCCCTCCACTTT. This translates into CASSQGLRGWNSPLHF. The variable domain in full, with the rest retrieved from reference TRBV14 and TRBJ1-6, is EAGVTQFPSHSVIEKGQTVTLRCDPISGHDNLYWYRRVMGKEIKFLLHFVKESKQDESGMPNNRFLAERTGGTYSTLKVQPAELEDSGVYFCASSQGLRGWNSPLHFGNGTRLTVT.